Listed here are 2 T cell receptor beta chains from one sample, sequenced in a study of Graves' ophthalmopathy and Graves' hyperthyroidism. RNA transcripts served as template for amplifying TCR beta CDR3 sequences. RT-PCR was first run with HTBI primers, then multiplex PCR in a second round. Via MiXCR, TCRdb re-called the multiplex PCR reads, giving one row per CDR3 protein. The sample contains about 240,000 distinct CDR3 sequences, around 50% of which appear only once. Sequenced: peripheral blood. These receptors all come from an adult man with Graves' ophthalmopathy.

The chain has TRBV7-9 and TRBJ1-4; D not resolved. The CDR3 consists of 13 residues. Germline CDR1 is SEHNR and CDR2 is FQNEAQ (reference sequence). Trimming pared 5 bases from V and 7 bases from J, leaving 11 bases between. Here the CDR3 DNA reads TGTGCCAGCAGCCCACTCGGGGTTGAAAAACTGTTTTTT. Residues: CASSPLGVEKLFF. The full variable domain, completed using reference TRBV7-9 and TRBJ1-4, is DTGVSQNPRHKITKRGQNVTFRCDPISEHNRLYWYRQTLGQGPEFLTYFQNEAQLEKSRLLSDRFSAERPKGSFSTLEIQRTEQGDSAMYLCASSPLGVEKLFFGSGTQLSVL.

V usage is TRBV19 and J usage is TRBJ1-2, with 8 bases that match TRBD1. The CDR3 is 18 amino acids. Trimming at V came to 3 bases and at J to 8 bases, leaving 20 bases not matched to a gene. Germline V gene data show CDR1 as LNHDA and CDR2 as SQIVND (reference sequence). For the CDR3, the DNA is TGTGCCAGTAGTATGCGAAAGGCACCGGGACAGGACCTATACGGCTACACCTTC. Its protein is CASSMRKAPGQDLYGYTF.